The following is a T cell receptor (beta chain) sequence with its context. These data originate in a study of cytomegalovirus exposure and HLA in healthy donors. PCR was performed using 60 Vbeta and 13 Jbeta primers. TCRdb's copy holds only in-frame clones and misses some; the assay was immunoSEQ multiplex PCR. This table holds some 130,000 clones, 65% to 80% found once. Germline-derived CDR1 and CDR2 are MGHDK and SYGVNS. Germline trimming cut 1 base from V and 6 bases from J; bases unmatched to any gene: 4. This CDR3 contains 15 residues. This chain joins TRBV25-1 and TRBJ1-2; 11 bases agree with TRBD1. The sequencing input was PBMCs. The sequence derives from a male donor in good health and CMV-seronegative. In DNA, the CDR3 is TGTGCCAGCAGTGAATTAGGACAGGGGGCGGATGGCTACACCTTC. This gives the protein CASSELGQGADGYTF.